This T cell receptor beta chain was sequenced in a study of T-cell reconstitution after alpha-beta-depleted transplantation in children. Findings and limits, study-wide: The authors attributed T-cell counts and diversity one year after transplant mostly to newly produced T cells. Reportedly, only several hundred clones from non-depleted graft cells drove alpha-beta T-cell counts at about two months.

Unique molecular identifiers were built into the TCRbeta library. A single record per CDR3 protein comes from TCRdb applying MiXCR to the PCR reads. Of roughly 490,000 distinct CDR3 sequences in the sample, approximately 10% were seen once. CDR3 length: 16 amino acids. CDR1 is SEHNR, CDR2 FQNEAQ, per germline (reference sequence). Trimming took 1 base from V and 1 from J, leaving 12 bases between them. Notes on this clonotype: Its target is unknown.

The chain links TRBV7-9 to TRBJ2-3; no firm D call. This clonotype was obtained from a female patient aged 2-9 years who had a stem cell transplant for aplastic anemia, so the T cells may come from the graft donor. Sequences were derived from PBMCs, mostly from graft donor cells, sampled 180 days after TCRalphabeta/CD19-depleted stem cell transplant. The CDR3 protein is CASSLVGSWRTDTQYF. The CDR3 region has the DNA TGTGCCAGCAGCTTAGTCGGATCTTGGCGCACAGATACGCAGTATTTT.